These T cell receptor beta chains were read from a single sample in a study of T cells in Graves' hyperthyroidism and ophthalmopathy. TCRdb called the multiplex PCR reads again in MiXCR, with one record for every CDR3 protein. The sample yields roughly 350,000 distinct CDR3 sequences, roughly 15% seen once. The sample comprised blood. These receptors were obtained from a woman in her 30s with Graves' ophthalmopathy. Each CDR3 is given with its conserved first and last residue. D genes are given only for firm matches. Clone size is stated in some rows and not others, as once, few, many or a class when expanded.

v_gene	abundance	j_gene	d_gene	CDR3nt	CDR3aa
TRBV5-4	-	TRBJ2-2	TRBD2	TGTGCCAGCAGCTTTGCTAGCGGGGGGGTCCCCGGGGAGCTGTTTTTT	CASSFASGGVPGELFF
TRBV25-1	few	TRBJ2-1	TRBD2	TGTGCCAGCAGTGACCCGGGACTAGCGGGGGCCTCGAATGAGCAGTTCTTC	CASSDPGLAGASNEQFF
TRBV7-2	many	TRBJ1-2	TRBD1	TGTGCCAGCAGCACCTGGGACAGGTTTAACTATGGCTACACCTTC	CASSTWDRFNYGYTF
TRBV19	few	TRBJ2-1	-	TGTGCCAGTAGTATAGCGAGCGTCACCTACAATGAGCAGTTCTTC	CASSIASVTYNEQFF
TRBV11-2	many	TRBJ2-1	-	TGTGCCAGCAGCTTAGGCCAATCGGTCTACAATGAGCAGTTCTTC	CASSLGQSVYNEQFF
TRBV28	many	TRBJ1-3	TRBD1	TGTGCCAGCAGTATGCCCATCACGGGACTTGTGACAGGGGCAGGAAACACCATATATTTT	CASSMPITGLVTGAGNTIYF
TRBV11-1	-	TRBJ2-3	TRBD2	TGTGCCAGCAGTACAAACGTGGCTAGCGGGGGGGCGGCGTATTTT	CASSTNVASGGAAYF
TRBV6-1	many	TRBJ2-2	TRBD2	TGTGCCAGCAGTTCCGGGAGACTAGCGCAATCAAACAGGGGGGAGCTGTTTTTT	CASSSGRLAQSNRGELFF
TRBV3-1	few	TRBJ2-3	TRBD2	TGTGCCAGCAGAAGCCGCGGGGGGGGAAGCACAGATACGCAGTATTTT	CASRSRGGGSTDTQYF
TRBV20-1	many	TRBJ1-5	-	TGCAGTGCTGGACAGAGCAATCAGCCCCAGCATTTT	CSAGQSNQPQHF
TRBV24-1	few	TRBJ2-1	-	TGTGCCACCAGTGACCCCCCGGGGCGCCGACCCGCCGCCGAGCAGTTCTTC	CATSDPPGRRPAAEQFF
TRBV20-1	many	TRBJ1-5	-	TGCAGTGCTAGTTCGGGGGATTATAGCAATCAGCCCCAGCATTTT	CSASSGDYSNQPQHF
TRBV18	many	TRBJ2-1	TRBD2	TGTGCCAGCTCCGGGGGGGGTGAGCAGTTCTTC	CASSGGGEQFF
TRBV6-1	-	TRBJ1-2	-	TGTGCCAGCAGCTTACAGATCCGTAGCTCAACCTATGGCTACACCTTC	CASSLQIRSSTYGYTF
TRBV6-1	once	TRBJ2-1	-	TGTGCCAGCAGCATTAGCCGGGGGACGTACAATGAGCAGTTCTTC	CASSISRGTYNEQFF
TRBV9	many	TRBJ2-5	TRBD1	TGTGCCAGCAGCGTAGGGGACAGTCAAGAGACCCAGTACTTC	CASSVGDSQETQYF
TRBV20-1	many	TRBJ2-3	TRBD2	TGCAGTGCACCAACGGGACTAGCGGGGCACACAGATACGCAGTATTTT	CSAPTGLAGHTDTQYF
TRBV20-1	few	TRBJ2-1	-	TGCAGTGCTAGGTCCCTGTCGGAGCACAATGAGCAGTTCTTC	CSARSLSEHNEQFF
TRBV6-2/TRBV6-3	-	TRBJ2-2	-	TGTGCCAGCAGTGGGTCCCCGGGACAGAACACCGGGGAGCTGTTTTTT	CASSGSPGQNTGELFF
TRBV12-3/TRBV12-4	many	TRBJ1-4	TRBD1	TGTGCCAGCAGCCTCAGGGGGTTGGGTGAAAAACTGTTTTTT	CASSLRGLGEKLFF
TRBV12-3/TRBV12-4	once	TRBJ1-2	-	TGTGCCAGCAGTTGGGATTCAGGGGCCGTTCGCAGCTACACCTTC	CASSWDSGAVRSYTF
TRBV6-1	-	TRBJ2-2	-	TGTGCCAGCAGTCCTAGGCCCTCGGGACGGCTGAACACCGGGGAGCTGTTTTTT	CASSPRPSGRLNTGELFF
TRBV3-1	many	TRBJ2-3	-	TGTGCCAGCAGCCAGGGTGGCACCACAGATACGCAGTATTTT	CASSQGGTTDTQYF
TRBV5-5	many	TRBJ1-3	-	TGTGCCAGCAGCTTGGCGACAAACTCTGGAAACACCATATATTTT	CASSLATNSGNTIYF
TRBV4-2	-	TRBJ2-5	TRBD2	TGTGCCAGCAGCACCGGACTAGCGGGGGGGTTTGAGACCCAGTACTTC	CASSTGLAGGFETQYF
TRBV4-2	-	TRBJ2-5	-	TGTGCCAGCAGCCAAGAATCCCTTACCCCCGGAAGAGGGGGCCAGTACTTC	CASSQESLTPGRGGQYF
TRBV7-2	many	TRBJ2-3	TRBD2	TGTGCCAGCGGGGGGGCAGATACGCAGTATTTT	CASGGADTQYF
TRBV7-9	few	TRBJ2-5	-	TGTGCCAGCAGCAAAAGGGCCGGACGGGGCCAAGAGACCCAGTACTTC	CASSKRAGRGQETQYF
TRBV28	-	TRBJ2-7	TRBD2	TGTGCAGTGGGGGGGGACCTCAGGCTGGGCGGCTACGAGCAGTACTTC	CAVGGDLRLGGYEQYF
TRBV30	many	TRBJ1-4	-	TGTGCCTGGAGTGTTTATCGGGAAGCAACTAATGAAAAACTGTTTTTT	CAWSVYREATNEKLFF
TRBV10-3	few	TRBJ1-3	-	TGTGCCATCAGGAATCCAGGGCACCCCTCTGGAAACACCATATATTTT	CAIRNPGHPSGNTIYF
TRBV2	many	TRBJ2-7	-	TGTGCCACTAGAGCCGCAGGAGCCCACGAGCAGTACTTC	CATRAAGAHEQYF
TRBV7-9	many	TRBJ2-7	-	TGTGCCGGTGGGGCCAGTGATTACGAGCAGTACTTC	CAGGASDYEQYF
TRBV14	few	TRBJ2-3	TRBD1	TGTGCCAGCAGCCGGACGGAGGGACAGGAATTGATAGATACGCAGTATTTT	CASSRTEGQELIDTQYF
TRBV2	many	TRBJ2-3	TRBD1	TGTGCCAGCTTTTGGGGACAGGGAGTAGATACGCAGTATTTT	CASFWGQGVDTQYF
TRBV28	many	TRBJ2-3	-	TGTGCCAGCGGGGGCTCCTCCTTTTGGGATACGCAGTATTTT	CASGGSSFWDTQYF
TRBV27	-	TRBJ2-6	TRBD2	TGTGCCAGCAGTTTATTGTCTAGCGGGGGGGCTGGGGCCAACGTCCTGACTTTC	CASSLLSSGGAGANVLTF
TRBV7-9	-	TRBJ2-1	-	TGTGCCAGCAGCTTAGACTCCGGGGATGAGCAGTTCTTC	CASSLDSGDEQFF
TRBV28	many	TRBJ2-4	-	TGTGCCAGCAGTCCTGGGACACCGCTAGCCAAAAACATTCAGTACTTC	CASSPGTPLAKNIQYF
TRBV2	many	TRBJ2-7	-	TGTGCCAGCAGTGGGGACGCCCACGAGCAGTACTTC	CASSGDAHEQYF
TRBV6-1	-	TRBJ1-3	TRBD1	TGTGCCAGCAGTTCGTCGACAGGGAACTCTGGAAACACCATATATTTT	CASSSSTGNSGNTIYF
TRBV18	many	TRBJ2-7	TRBD2	TGTGCCAGCTCACGCGGGAGAACCTACGAGCAGTACTTC	CASSRGRTYEQYF
TRBV2	many	TRBJ2-7	-	TGTGCCAGCAGTGAAGGTAACTCCTACGAGCAGTACTTC	CASSEGNSYEQYF
TRBV20-1	many	TRBJ2-1	TRBD2	TGCAGTACGCTAGGGTGGGGGGGGGAAAATGAGCAGTTCTTC	CSTLGWGGENEQFF
TRBV7-3	many	TRBJ2-7	-	TGTGCCAGCAGTCCCCTAGGGGCTGACGAGCAGTACTTC	CASSPLGADEQYF
TRBV9	-	TRBJ2-1	TRBD1	TGTGCCAGCAGCTGGGACAGGGCGAGTCCCGGGACATACAATGAGCAGTTCTTC	CASSWDRASPGTYNEQFF
TRBV11-2	many	TRBJ2-1	TRBD1	TGTGCCAGCAGCTTCGCTCCGGGACAGGGGGCGAATGAGCAGTTCTTC	CASSFAPGQGANEQFF
TRBV5-1	many	TRBJ2-7	-	TGCGCCAGCAGCCCGCTTACGGACGAGCAGTACTTC	CASSPLTDEQYF
TRBV9	many	TRBJ1-1	-	TGTGCCAGCAGCGTAGATGGCACTGAAGCTTTCTTT	CASSVDGTEAFF
TRBV10-3	many	TRBJ1-1	TRBD1	TGTGCCATCAGTCCCCTGACAGGGAGGAATGAAGCTTTCTTT	CAISPLTGRNEAFF
TRBV6-9	-	TRBJ2-3	TRBD2	TGTGCCAGCAGTTCAACAAGCGGGGGCTCACGGAATACGCAGTATTTT	CASSSTSGGSRNTQYF
TRBV28	many	TRBJ2-3	TRBD2	TGTGCCAGCAGTTTTAGCGGGGGGGCTACAGATACGCAGTATTTT	CASSFSGGATDTQYF
TRBV5-5	few	TRBJ2-7	-	TGTGCCAGCAGCTTAACGGCGAACTACGAGCAGTACTTC	CASSLTANYEQYF
TRBV7-8	many	TRBJ1-1	-	TGTGCCAGCAGCAGCCATGAAAGGGGCACTGAAGCTTTCTTT	CASSSHERGTEAFF
TRBV20-1	many	TRBJ2-1	TRBD1	TGCAGTGCCCAGCCCCCGGGACAGGGCTTCAATGAGCAGTTCTTC	CSAQPPGQGFNEQFF
TRBV30	many	TRBJ2-5	-	TGTGCCTGGAGCGTTTTTGAAGGAGAGACCCAGTACTTC	CAWSVFEGETQYF